This TCR beta chain was found in a study of long-term antiretroviral therapy in people with HIV. This was the immunoSEQ v3.0 assay at survey level. Assay used: immunoSEQ multiplex PCR; TCRdb lists only in-frame clones, some missing. The sample records around 38,000 clones, about 94% being singletons. Findings and limits, study-wide: For ART adherence, viral resistance and therapy changes, no data were available. Within the repertoire, clones expanded before ART were dominant at all time points. Controls exceeded HIV repertoires in CDR3 length range.

Treatment locations for all participants with HIV were in the United States. This clone has more than one count but fewer than ten. Antigen specificity is unknown. Sequenced here: unsorted PBMCs, sampled about 9.1 years after starting antiretroviral therapy. The sequence was collected from a man aged 30 to 45 with HIV.

The CDR3 reads CASSQGGIHGYTF. Written as DNA, the CDR3 is TGTGCCAGCAGCCAGGGAGGAATTCATGGCTACACCTTC. The J gene is TRBJ1-2, the V gene TRBV14; D uncertain. Per germline, CDR1 SGHDN and CDR2 FVKESK. V was shortened by 3 bases and J by 6 bases, with 11 bases between the two germline ends. The CDR3 extends over 13 amino acids.